This T cell receptor (beta chain) was profiled in a study of blood T cell repertoires in COVID-19. In the study overall: There were acute and convalescent COVID-19 samples, and they came from the United States, Italy and Spain. PBMCs, B-cell-depleted T cells, or T cells provided the cDNA or gDNA that made up the material.

Authors' analysis steps: How many nucleated cells were present was estimated from reference gene primer amplification. Some clones are missing from TCRdb's copy, which holds only in-frame ones; the method was immunoSEQ multiplex PCR. V, J and clone size are taken as reported in that table, and D and trimming were inferred from the DNA itself. The sample has around 83,000 clones, approximately 86% seen once. The germline CDR1 and CDR2 sequences are MDHEN and SYDVKM. V dropped 5 bases and J dropped 7; count of bases not matched to a gene: 8. The CDR3 extends over 14 amino acids. V and J are TRBV28 and TRBJ1-2; 9 nucleotides align to TRBD1. The TCR sequence derives from a man aged 80 or over with active or convalescent COVID-19. Sequenced sample: peripheral blood. The CDR3: CASSRTGALGGYTF. The CDR3 DNA reads TGTGCCAGCAGTCGGACAGGGGCATTGGGTGGCTACACCTTC.